The clone carrying this T cell receptor (beta chain) has ten or more counts. Using RNA transcripts as the source, TCR beta CDR3 regions were amplified. The HTBI primer set served for first-round RT-PCR of the TCR CDR3. MiXCR was run by TCRdb on the multiplex PCR reads, yielding one entry per CDR3 protein. The sample carries approximately 260,000 distinct CDR3 sequences, about 16% recorded once. This record comes from a study of T cells in Graves' hyperthyroidism and ophthalmopathy. CDR3 size: 15 residues. Germline V gives CDR1 DFQATT, CDR2 SNEGSKA (reference sequence). Trimming at V came to 4 bases and at J to 6 bases, leaving 5 bases not matched to a gene.

This clonotype was obtained from a woman aged 50 to 60 with Graves' hyperthyroidism that later progressed to Graves' ophthalmopathy. The gene calls are TRBV20-1 and TRBJ2-1, with 14 bases identical to TRBD2. Sequenced: blood. The CDR3 nucleotides are TGCAGTGCTACCGGGACTAGCGGGAGTACCAATGAGCAGTTCTTC. Its protein product is CSATGTSGSTNEQFF.